This is a list of T cell receptor beta chains from one sample in a study of tumor and adjacent non-tumor tissue in lung cancer. TCRdb passed the multiplex PCR reads through MiXCR, listing each CDR3 protein once. There are 70,000 to 90,000 distinct CDR3 sequences in the sample; around 70% occur only once, and 25% to 35% lies in the top ten. Input material: distant non-tumor lung tissue. Receptors were obtained from a woman between 50 and 59 years old with non-small cell lung cancer. The CDR3 runs from the conserved cysteine through the conserved F or W. D genes are given only for firm matches. A clone size is listed for some rows: how often the clone was seen (once, few, many), or a class if it is expanded.

clone_size j_call d_call v_call cdr3_nt cdr3_aa
NA TRBJ1-2 NA TRBV20-1 TGCAGTGCTAGAGATATTGATGACTACACCTTC CSARDIDDYTF
many TRBJ2-3 TRBD1 TRBV29-1 TGCAGCGTTAGGACAGGGAGTGCAGATACGCAGTATTTT CSVRTGSADTQYF
many TRBJ1-1 NA TRBV7-3 TGTGCCAGCAGCTTAACTGGCGACAGCTACACTGAAGCTTTCTTT CASSLTGDSYTEAFF
NA TRBJ2-1 TRBD2 TRBV5-1 TGCGACTGCAGCTCAGTCGGGACGGCTACTAGCGGGAGCTCCTACAATGAGCAGTTCTTC CDCSSVGTATSGSSYNEQFF
NA TRBJ2-1 NA TRBV20-1 TGCAGTGCCAGACCTATGGACTTCGGCTCCTACAATGAGCAGTTCTTC CSARPMDFGSYNEQFF
NA TRBJ2-2 NA TRBV7-9 TGTGCCAGCAGCCGCCTCGACAGGGAGGTGTTAACCGGGGAGCTGTTTTTT CASSRLDREVLTGELFF
NA TRBJ2-1 NA TRBV7-9 TGTGCCAGCAGCTTCGGGACTTCATACAATGAGCAGTTCTTC CASSFGTSYNEQFF
NA TRBJ2-4 NA TRBV6-4 TGTGCCAGCACCCATAGCCGCAGGATAGGCAAAAACATTCAGAGGATAGGCAAAAACATTCAGTACTTC CASTHSRRIGKNIQRIGKNIQYF
NA TRBJ1-5 NA TRBV14 TGTACTAGCAGCGGGGGGGAATACCAGCCCCAGCATTTT CTSSGGEYQPQHF
NA TRBJ2-2 NA TRBV11-2 TGTGACAGCAGCTTTGGGAGCAGCAGAATTTCCACCGGGGAGCTGTTTTTT CDSSFGSSRISTGELFF
NA TRBJ2-7 NA TRBV5-6 TGTGCCAGCAGCTCGCAGGGGACATACGAGCAGTACTTC CASSSQGTYEQYF
many TRBJ2-1 NA TRBV20-1 TGCAGTGCTAGCTATTGGAACACTGAGCAGTTCTTC CSASYWNTEQFF
NA TRBJ1-2 NA TRBV29-1 TGCAGCGTCGCCACCTCTAACTATGGCTACGCCTTC CSVATSNYGYAF
NA TRBJ2-5 NA TRBV11-2 TGTGCCAGCAGCACCGGACAAGGGGCTGAGACCCAGAACTTC CASSTGQGAETQNF
NA TRBJ2-1 NA TRBV28 TGTGCCAGCAGCAGGCAGGCCCTCTACAATAAACAGTTCTTC CASSRQALYNKQFF
NA TRBJ1-5 TRBD1 TRBV12-3/TRBV12-4 TGTGCCAGCAGTGATACAGGGGGAAGTCAGCCCCAGCATTTT CASSDTGGSQPQHF